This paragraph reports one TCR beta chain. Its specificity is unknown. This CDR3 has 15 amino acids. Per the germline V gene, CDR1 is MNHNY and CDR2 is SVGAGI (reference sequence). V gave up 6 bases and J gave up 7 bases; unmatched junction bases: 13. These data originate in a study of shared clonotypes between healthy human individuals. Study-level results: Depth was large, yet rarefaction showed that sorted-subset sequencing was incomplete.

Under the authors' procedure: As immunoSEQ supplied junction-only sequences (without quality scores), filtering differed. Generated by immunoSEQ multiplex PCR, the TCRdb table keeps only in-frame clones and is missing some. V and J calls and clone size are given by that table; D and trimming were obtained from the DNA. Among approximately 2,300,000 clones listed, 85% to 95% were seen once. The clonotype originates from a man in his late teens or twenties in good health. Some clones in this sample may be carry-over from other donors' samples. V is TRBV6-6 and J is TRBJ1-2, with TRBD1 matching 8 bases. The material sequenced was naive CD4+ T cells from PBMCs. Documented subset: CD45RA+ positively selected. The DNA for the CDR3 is TGTGCCAGCAGGTCAGGGGGCGTTCCGAGTGGTGGCTACACCTTC. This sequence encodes CASRSGGVPSGGYTF.